A single sample is the source of the 32 T cell receptor beta chains below, sequenced in a study of CXCR3-negative and CXCR3-positive naive CD8 T cells. Study conclusions and caveats: Naive cells with CXCR3 showed TRB CDR3s that were more hydrophobic than those in CXCR3-negative naive cells.

The libraries of TRB cDNA were prepared using 5' RACE with UMI labels. TCRdb reprocessed the 5' RACE reads and stores each CDR3 protein as one record, lacking DNA. This sample contains 85,000 to 130,000 distinct CDR3 sequences. These receptors have no known antigen. Input material: naive CXCR3+ CD8+ T cells from blood. Sample subset: CD45RO-CCR7+CD27+CD95- naive CD8+ T cells expressing CXCR3 (TNR3+). All receptors derive from a human donor in good health. Some clones in this sample may be carry-over from other donors' samples.

This chain uses TRBV6-2 or TRBV6-3 with TRBJ2-7; TCRdb's assignment of TRBD1 cannot be checked, as there is no DNA. The CDR3 extends over 15 amino acids. Germline-derived CDR1 and CDR2 are MNHEY and SVGEGT. This CDR3 is CASSYSTGGLYEQYF.

The V and J genes are TRBV5-4 and TRBJ2-7; TCRdb's assignment of TRBD2 cannot be checked, as there is no DNA. The CDR3 runs to 15 residues. Germline-derived CDR1 and CDR2 are SGHNT and YYREEE (reference sequence). CDR3 amino acids: CASSFLTGGQYEQYF.

CDR3 protein: CSVTGAGTGDTEAFF. This chain uses TRBV29-1 with TRBJ1-1; TCRdb selects TRBD1, and the lack of DNA leaves this call unchecked. The germline V gene has CDR1 SQVTM and CDR2 ANQGSEA. The CDR3 spans 15 residues.

The chain has TRBV29-1 and TRBJ2-1; there is no DNA to check the TCRdb D call of TRBD2. The CDR3 runs to 13 residues. From germline, CDR1 is SQVTM and CDR2 ANQGSEA. The CDR3 region is CSVEGLALNEQFF.

This chain uses TRBV7-9 with TRBJ2-7; TCRdb reports TRBD1, a call that lacks DNA to check it against. Germline V gene data show CDR1 as SEHNR and CDR2 as FQNEAQ (reference sequence). CDR3 length equals 19 residues. CDR3 residues: CASTGAGASDDYGPSEQYF.

This chain joins TRBV9 and TRBJ1-3; the TCRdb D gene call, TRBD1, has no DNA to confirm it. There are 14 residues in the CDR3. Germline V gives CDR1 SGDLS, CDR2 YYNGEE. The CDR3 is CASSAGDPGNTIYF.

V usage is TRBV28 and J usage is TRBJ2-1; the D gene TCRdb calls, TRBD1, cannot be checked with no DNA. This CDR3 is built from 14 residues. Germline V CDR1 and CDR2: MDHEN, SYDVKM. The CDR3 protein is CASSLRRGHNEQFF.

The chain combines TRBV3-1 with TRBJ2-7. The CDR3 is made up of 15 amino acids. Looked up from germline, CDR1 is LGHDT and CDR2 is YNNKEL (reference sequence). The CDR3 reads CASSRLGVNSYEQYF.

This chain links TRBV21-1 with TRBJ2-4; the TCRdb D gene call, TRBD2, has no DNA to confirm it. TRBV21-1 is termed a pseudogene. The CDR3 loop spans 13 amino acids. The CDR3 here is CASSRGCGFIQYF.

The V call is TRBV5-1, the J call TRBJ2-1. The CDR3 loop spans 16 amino acids. In germline, CDR1 is SGHRS, CDR2 YFSETQ. The CDR3 spells CASRGSLGSNNNEQFF.

This rearrangement joins TRBV7-9 to TRBJ1-4; TCRdb lists TRBD1, though no DNA is available to test this call. The germline gives CDR1 SEHNR, CDR2 FQNEAQ (reference sequence). The CDR3 is made up of 15 amino acids. This CDR3 is CASSVSTGIEEKLFF.

The rearrangement links TRBV28 to TRBJ2-3; the D call of TRBD2 rests on TCRdb alone, since no DNA is present to check it. Looked up from germline, CDR1 is MDHEN and CDR2 is SYDVKM. This CDR3 comprises 18 residues. The CDR3 sequence is CASSLSLGEASPTDTQYF.

The chain employs TRBV29-1 and TRBJ1-5; the TCRdb call, TRBD1, lacks DNA for checking. The CDR3 is made up of 12 amino acids. Germline assignment: CDR1 SQVTM and CDR2 ANQGSEA. The CDR3 sequence: CSVTGSFNSQHF.

The V call is TRBV3-1, the J call TRBJ1-2. The germline gives CDR1 LGHDT, CDR2 YNNKEL (reference sequence). CDR3 length: 15 amino acids. CDR3 sequence reads: CASSPNLGMGYGYTF.

The chain couples TRBV5-1 to TRBJ2-3; the D call of TRBD2 rests on TCRdb alone, since no DNA is present to check it. This CDR3 has 16 amino acids. The germline CDR1 and CDR2 sequences are SGHRS and YFSETQ. CDR3 sequence: CASSSGLAGVTDTQYF.

This sequence joins TRBV20-1 and TRBJ2-1; TCRdb designates TRBD1, a call that cannot be tested without DNA. Looked up from germline, CDR1 is DFQATT and CDR2 is SNEGSKA (reference sequence). The length of the CDR3 is 16 residues. The CDR3 loop reads CSARDGAGQGNNEQFF.

V and J are TRBV29-1 and TRBJ1-2; the D call of TRBD1 rests on TCRdb alone, since no DNA is present to check it. This CDR3 contains 15 residues. The germline V gene encodes CDR1 SQVTM and CDR2 ANQGSEA. The CDR3 spells CSVPGSERTSYGYTF.

The chain combines TRBV6-6 with TRBJ1-5. This CDR3 is 14 amino acids long. Per germline, CDR1 MNHNY and CDR2 SVGAGI (reference sequence). This CDR3 reads CASSPYLEEGLQHF.

The chain combines TRBV20-1 with TRBJ2-7; TCRdb names TRBD1, which stays unverified in the absence of DNA. Germline V lookup: CDR1 DFQATT, CDR2 SNEGSKA (reference sequence). This CDR3 is built from 15 residues. The CDR3 is CSARTGTVSSYEQYF.

This chain uses TRBV18 with TRBJ1-2. CDR3 length: 15 residues. CDR1 is KGHSH, CDR2 LQKENI, per germline. CDR3 protein: CASSPEWTAHEGYTF.

This rearrangement joins TRBV24-1 to TRBJ2-3. The CDR3 covers 12 residues. The V gene's germline CDR1 is KGHDR and CDR2 SFDVKD. This chain's CDR3 is CATSDRGDTQYF.

The CDR3 loop reads CASGLLPNTEAFF. The chain joins TRBV12-5 to TRBJ1-1. Per the germline V gene, CDR1 is LGHNT and CDR2 is FRNRAP. This CDR3 has 13 amino acids.

V is TRBV12-3 or TRBV12-4 and J is TRBJ2-7; TCRdb indicates TRBD1, and absent DNA this call remains unverified. CDR3 length: 15 amino acids. This chain's CDR3 is CASSSRQGLAYEQYF.

The chain is built from TRBV7-6 and TRBJ1-6; TCRdb names TRBD1, which stays unverified in the absence of DNA. The CDR3 is made up of 17 amino acids. Per the germline V gene, CDR1 is SGHVS and CDR2 is FNYEAQ. The CDR3 spells CASSFTQPGAMNSPLHF.

The chain is built from TRBV30 and TRBJ1-1; lacking DNA, the TRBD1 call made by TCRdb goes unchecked. The CDR3 runs 13 residues. Germline CDR1 is GTSNPN and CDR2 is SVGIG (reference sequence). The CDR3 loop is CAWSVGVNTEAFF.

This CDR3 is CASSFNEETQYF. The chain combines TRBV6-5 with TRBJ2-5. The CDR3 has 12 amino acids. Germline V gene data show CDR1 as MNHEY and CDR2 as SVGAGI.

The chain is built from TRBV7-6 and TRBJ2-7; TCRdb's D call, TRBD1, is unchecked because there is no DNA. Germline V CDR1 and CDR2: SGHVS, FNYEAQ. This CDR3 is 12 amino acids long. The CDR3 loop is CASGQGANEQYF.

V gene TRBV30 combines with J gene TRBJ1-1; TCRdb names TRBD1, which stays unverified in the absence of DNA. The CDR3 loop spans 14 amino acids. Germline V gene data show CDR1 as GTSNPN and CDR2 as SVGIG (reference sequence). The CDR3: CAWSLGTGVTEAFF.

The chain employs TRBV6-6 and TRBJ2-7. The CDR3 consists of 12 residues. CDR1 and CDR2 from the germline V gene are MNHNY and SVGAGI (reference sequence). The CDR3 here is CASSHSSEEQYF.

V is TRBV30 and J is TRBJ1-1; TCRdb selects TRBD1, and the lack of DNA leaves this call unchecked. CDR3 length: 13 residues. The V gene's germline CDR1 is GTSNPN and CDR2 SVGIG (reference sequence). The CDR3 spells CAWKVPGNAEAFF.

This sequence joins TRBV29-1 and TRBJ2-1; TCRdb's assignment of TRBD2 cannot be checked, as there is no DNA. Germline V gene data show CDR1 as SQVTM and CDR2 as ANQGSEA. The CDR3 spans 15 residues. CDR3: CSAQGAESSYNEQFF.

This chain connects TRBV29-1 to TRBJ2-1. From germline, CDR1 is SQVTM and CDR2 ANQGSEA. This CDR3 comprises 15 residues. CDR3 residues: CSVDPTASSYNEQFF.